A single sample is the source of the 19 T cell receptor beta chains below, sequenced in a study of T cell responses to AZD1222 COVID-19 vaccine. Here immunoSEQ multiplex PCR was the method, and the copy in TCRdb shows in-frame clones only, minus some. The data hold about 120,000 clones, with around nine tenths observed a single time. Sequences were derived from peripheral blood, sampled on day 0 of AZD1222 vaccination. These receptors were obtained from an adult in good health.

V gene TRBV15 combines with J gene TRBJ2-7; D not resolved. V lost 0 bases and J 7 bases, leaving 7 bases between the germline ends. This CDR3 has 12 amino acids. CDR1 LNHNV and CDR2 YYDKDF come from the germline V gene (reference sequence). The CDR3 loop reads CATSRDLTEQYF. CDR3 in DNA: TGTGCCACCAGCAGAGATCTAACAGAGCAGTACTTC.

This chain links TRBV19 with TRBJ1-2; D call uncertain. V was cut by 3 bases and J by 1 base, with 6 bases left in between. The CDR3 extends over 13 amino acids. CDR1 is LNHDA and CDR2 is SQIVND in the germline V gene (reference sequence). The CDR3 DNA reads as TGTGCCAGTAGTATCGGAGGTAACTATGGCTACACCTTC. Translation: CASSIGGNYGYTF.

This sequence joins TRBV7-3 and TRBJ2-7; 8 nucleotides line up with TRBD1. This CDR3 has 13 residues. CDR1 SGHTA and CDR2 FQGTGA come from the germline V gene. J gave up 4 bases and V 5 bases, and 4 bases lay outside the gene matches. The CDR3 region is CASSPGQGYEQYF. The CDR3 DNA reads TGTGCCAGCAGCCCTGGACAGGGATACGAGCAGTACTTC.

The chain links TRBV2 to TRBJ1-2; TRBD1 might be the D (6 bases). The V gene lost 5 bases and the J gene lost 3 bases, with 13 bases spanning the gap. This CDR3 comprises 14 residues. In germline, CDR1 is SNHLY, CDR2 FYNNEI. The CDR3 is CASSSRTEDYGYTF. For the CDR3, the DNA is TGTGCCAGCAGTTCCCGGACAGAGGACTATGGCTACACCTTC.

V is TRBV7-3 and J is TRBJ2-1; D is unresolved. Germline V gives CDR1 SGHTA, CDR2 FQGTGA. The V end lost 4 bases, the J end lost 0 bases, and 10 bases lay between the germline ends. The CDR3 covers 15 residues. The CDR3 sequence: CASSSNWNSYNEQFF. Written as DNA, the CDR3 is TGTGCCAGCAGCTCCAACTGGAACTCCTACAATGAGCAGTTCTTC.

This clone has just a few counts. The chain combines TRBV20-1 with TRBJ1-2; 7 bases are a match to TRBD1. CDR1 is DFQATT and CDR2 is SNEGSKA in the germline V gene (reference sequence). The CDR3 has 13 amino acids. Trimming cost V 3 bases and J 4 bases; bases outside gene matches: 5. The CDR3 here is CSASIQGGYGYTF. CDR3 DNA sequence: TGCAGTGCTAGTATCCAGGGGGGCTATGGCTACACCTTC.

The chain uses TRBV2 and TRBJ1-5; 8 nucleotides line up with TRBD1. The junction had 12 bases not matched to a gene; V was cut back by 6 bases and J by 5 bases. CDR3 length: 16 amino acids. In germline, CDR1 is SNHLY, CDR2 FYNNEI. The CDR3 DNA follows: TGTGCCAGCAGAGCCCTAGACAGGGGTCGACATCAGCCCCAGCATTTT. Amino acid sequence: CASRALDRGRHQPQHF.

This CDR3 is CASLTSSGNTIYF. CDR3 sequence (DNA): TGTGCCAGTCTTACCTCCTCTGGAAACACCATATATTTT. V usage is TRBV19 and J usage is TRBJ1-3; D ambiguous. CDR3 length: 13 amino acids. Germline V gene lookup returns CDR1 LNHDA and CDR2 SQIVND (reference sequence). V dropped 8 bases and J dropped 0 bases, with 8 bases sitting between them.

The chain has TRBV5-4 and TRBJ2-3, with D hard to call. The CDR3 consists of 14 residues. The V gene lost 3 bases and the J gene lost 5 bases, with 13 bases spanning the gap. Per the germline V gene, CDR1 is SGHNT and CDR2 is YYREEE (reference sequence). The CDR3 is CASSSKIVGDTQYF. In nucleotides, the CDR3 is TGTGCCAGCAGCTCCAAGATTGTAGGAGATACGCAGTATTTT.

The CDR3 region has the DNA TGTGCCAGCTCACCCAAGGGGACAGCGAATGGAAACACCATATATTTT. Its protein is CASSPKGTANGNTIYF. The genes are TRBV18 and TRBJ1-3; 7 bases align to TRBD1. Germline CDR1 KGHSH, CDR2 LQKENI. With V trimmed by 3 bases and J by 3 bases, 8 bases remained unmatched. The CDR3 runs 16 residues.

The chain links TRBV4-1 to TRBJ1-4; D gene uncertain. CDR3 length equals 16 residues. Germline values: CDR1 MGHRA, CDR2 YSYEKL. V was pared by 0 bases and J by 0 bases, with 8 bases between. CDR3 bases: TGCGCCAGCAGCCAAGAGGAGCTCTCAACTAATGAAAAACTGTTTTTT. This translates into CASSQEELSTNEKLFF.

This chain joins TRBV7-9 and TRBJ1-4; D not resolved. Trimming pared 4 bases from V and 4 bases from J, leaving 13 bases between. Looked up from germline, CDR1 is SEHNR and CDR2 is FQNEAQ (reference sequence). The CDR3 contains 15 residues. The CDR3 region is CASSSSGRSNEKLFF. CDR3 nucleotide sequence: TGTGCCAGCAGCTCATCTGGGAGGAGTAATGAAAAACTGTTTTTT.

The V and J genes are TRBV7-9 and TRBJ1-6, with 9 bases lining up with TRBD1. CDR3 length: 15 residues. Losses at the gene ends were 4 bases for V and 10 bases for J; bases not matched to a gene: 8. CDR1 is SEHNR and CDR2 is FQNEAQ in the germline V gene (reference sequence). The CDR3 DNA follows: TGTGCCAGCAGCTCTAGGACAGGGGAGGAGTCACCCCTCCACTTT. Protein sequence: CASSSRTGEESPLHF. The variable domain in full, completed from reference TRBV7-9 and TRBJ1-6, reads DTGVSQNPRHKITKRGQNVTFRCDPISEHNRLYWYRQTLGQGPEFLTYFQNEAQLEKSRLLSDRFSAERPKGSFSTLEIQRTEQGDSAMYLCASSSRTGEESPLHFGNGTRLTVT.

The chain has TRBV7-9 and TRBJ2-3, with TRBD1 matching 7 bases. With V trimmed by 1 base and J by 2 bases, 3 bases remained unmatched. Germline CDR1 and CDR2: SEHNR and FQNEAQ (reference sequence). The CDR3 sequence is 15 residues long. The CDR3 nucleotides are TGTGCCAGCAGCTTAGGGGACAGAAACACAGATACGCAGTATTTT. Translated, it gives CASSLGDRNTDTQYF. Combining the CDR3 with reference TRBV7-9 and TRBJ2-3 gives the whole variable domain DTGVSQNPRHKITKRGQNVTFRCDPISEHNRLYWYRQTLGQGPEFLTYFQNEAQLEKSRLLSDRFSAERPKGSFSTLEIQRTEQGDSAMYLCASSLGDRNTDTQYFGPGTRLTVL.

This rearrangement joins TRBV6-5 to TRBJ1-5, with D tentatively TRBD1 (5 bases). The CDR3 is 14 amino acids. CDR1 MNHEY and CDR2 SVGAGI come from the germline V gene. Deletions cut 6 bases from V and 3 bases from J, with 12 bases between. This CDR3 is CASRLDRFNQPQHF. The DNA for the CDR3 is TGTGCCAGCAGACTAGACAGATTCAATCAGCCCCAGCATTTT.

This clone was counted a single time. The chain's CDR3 is CASSPGTSAFQETQYF. In DNA form, the CDR3 reads TGTGCCAGCAGCCCTGGGACTAGCGCCTTCCAAGAGACCCAGTACTTC. The V call is TRBV9, the J call TRBJ2-5; TRBD2 matches 10 bases. CDR3 length: 16 amino acids. The ends lost 4 bases at V and 1 base at J; junction bases unmatched: 7. Germline CDR1 reads SGDLS; CDR2 reads YYNGEE.

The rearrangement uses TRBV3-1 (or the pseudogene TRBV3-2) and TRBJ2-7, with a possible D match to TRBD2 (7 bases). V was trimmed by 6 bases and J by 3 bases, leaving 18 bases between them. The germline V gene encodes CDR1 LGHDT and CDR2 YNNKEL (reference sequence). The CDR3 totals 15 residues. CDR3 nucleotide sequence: TGTGCCAGCAGTCGGAGGGGGGGACGGGACTACGAGCAGTACTTC. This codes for CASSRRGGRDYEQYF.

The DNA of the CDR3 is TGTGCCAGCAGTGAATCTATCGTGTCGAACACTGAAGCTTTCTTT. Residues: CASSESIVSNTEAFF. V and J are TRBV25-1 and TRBJ1-1; no reliable D call. Germline V CDR1 and CDR2: MGHDK, SYGVNS. This CDR3 contains 15 residues. V was pared by 1 base and J by 1 base, with 10 bases between.

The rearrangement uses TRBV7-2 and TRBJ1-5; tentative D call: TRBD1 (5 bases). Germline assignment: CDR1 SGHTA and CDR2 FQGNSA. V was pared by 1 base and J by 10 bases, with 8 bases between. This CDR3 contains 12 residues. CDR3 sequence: CASSLGRGPQHF. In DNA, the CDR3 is TGTGCCAGCAGCTTAGGTAGGGGTCCCCAGCATTTT.